This record concerns one T cell receptor (beta chain) sequence. This may stem from a read error, because a much larger clone lies one nucleotide away. The CDR3 runs 16 residues. The germline gives CDR1 LNHNV, CDR2 YYDKDF (reference sequence). This specimen belongs to a study of T cells in Graves' hyperthyroidism and ophthalmopathy. At the level of the study: Peripheral blood was taken when the disease was first diagnosed, before any treatment began.

RNA transcripts gave rise to amplified TCR beta CDR3 regions. The HTBI set primed first-round TCR CDR3 RT-PCR. TCRdb re-derived calls from the multiplex PCR reads in MiXCR, one entry per CDR3 protein. Of about 700,000 distinct CDR3 sequences in the sample, less than 15% were seen once. The genes are TRBV15 and TRBJ2-4, with TRBD2 as a possible D gene (6 bases). The receptor was derived from a woman under 30 with Graves' hyperthyroidism. Material for sequencing was blood. The CDR3 DNA sequence: TGTGCCACCAGCCCCCGAGGAGGGATCGGGAAAAGCATTCAGTACTTC. As protein: CATSPRGGIGKSIQYF.